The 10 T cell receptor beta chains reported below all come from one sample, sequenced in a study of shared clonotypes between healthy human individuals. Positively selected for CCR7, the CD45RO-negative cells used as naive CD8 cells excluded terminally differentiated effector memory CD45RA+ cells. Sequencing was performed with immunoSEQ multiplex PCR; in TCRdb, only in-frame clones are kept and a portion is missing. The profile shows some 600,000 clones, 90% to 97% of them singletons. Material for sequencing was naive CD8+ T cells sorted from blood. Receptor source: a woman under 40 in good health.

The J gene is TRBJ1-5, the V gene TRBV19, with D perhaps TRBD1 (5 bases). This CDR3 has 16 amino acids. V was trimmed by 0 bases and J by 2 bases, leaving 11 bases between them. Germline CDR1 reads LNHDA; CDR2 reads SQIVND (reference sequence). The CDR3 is CASSIDTGGGNQPQHF. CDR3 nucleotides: TGTGCCAGTAGTATAGATACAGGCGGAGGCAATCAGCCCCAGCATTTT.

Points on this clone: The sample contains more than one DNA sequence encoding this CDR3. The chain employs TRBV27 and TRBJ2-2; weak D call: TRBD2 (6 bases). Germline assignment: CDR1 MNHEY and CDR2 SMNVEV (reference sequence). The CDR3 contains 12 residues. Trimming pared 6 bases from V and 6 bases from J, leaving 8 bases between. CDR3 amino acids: CASRGGAGELFF. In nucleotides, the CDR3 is TGTGCCAGCAGGGGGGGAGCCGGGGAGCTGTTTTTT.

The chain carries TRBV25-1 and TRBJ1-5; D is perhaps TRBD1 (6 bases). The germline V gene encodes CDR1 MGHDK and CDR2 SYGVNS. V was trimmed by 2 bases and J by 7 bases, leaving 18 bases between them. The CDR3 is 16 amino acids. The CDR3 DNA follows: TGTGCCAGCAGTGAAACGGGGACACCTGGACGGCAGCCCCAGCATTTT. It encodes CASSETGTPGRQPQHF.

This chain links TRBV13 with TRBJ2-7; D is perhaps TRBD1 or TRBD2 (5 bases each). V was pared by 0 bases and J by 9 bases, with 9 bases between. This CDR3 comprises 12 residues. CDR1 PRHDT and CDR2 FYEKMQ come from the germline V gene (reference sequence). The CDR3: CASSLGGAVQYF. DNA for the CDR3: TGTGCCAGCAGCTTAGGCGGGGCTGTGCAGTACTTC.

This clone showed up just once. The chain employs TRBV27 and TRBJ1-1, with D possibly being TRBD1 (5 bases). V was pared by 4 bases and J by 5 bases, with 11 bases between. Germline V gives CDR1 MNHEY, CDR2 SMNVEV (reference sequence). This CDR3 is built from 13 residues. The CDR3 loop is CASSYSRGTEAFF. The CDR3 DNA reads TGTGCCAGCAGTTACTCCCGGGGGACTGAAGCTTTCTTT.

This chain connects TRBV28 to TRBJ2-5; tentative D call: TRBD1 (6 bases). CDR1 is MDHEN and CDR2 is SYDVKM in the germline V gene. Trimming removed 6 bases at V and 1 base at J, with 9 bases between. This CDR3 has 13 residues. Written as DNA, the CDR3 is TGTGCCAGCAGATCGGACAGCCAAGAGACCCAGTACTTC. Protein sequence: CASRSDSQETQYF.

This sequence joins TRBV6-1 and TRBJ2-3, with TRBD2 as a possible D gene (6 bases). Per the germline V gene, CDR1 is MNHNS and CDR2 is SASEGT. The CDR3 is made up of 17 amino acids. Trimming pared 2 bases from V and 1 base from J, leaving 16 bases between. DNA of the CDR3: TGTGCCAGCAGTGAATTCGACGGGAGCTTCGGCACAGATACGCAGTATTTT. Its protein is CASSEFDGSFGTDTQYF.

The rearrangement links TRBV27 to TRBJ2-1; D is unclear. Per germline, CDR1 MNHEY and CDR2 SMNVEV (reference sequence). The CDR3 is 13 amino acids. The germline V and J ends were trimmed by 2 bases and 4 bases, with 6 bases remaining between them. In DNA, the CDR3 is TGTGCCAGCAGTTTAGTTAGATACAATGAGCAGTTCTTC. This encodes CASSLVRYNEQFF.

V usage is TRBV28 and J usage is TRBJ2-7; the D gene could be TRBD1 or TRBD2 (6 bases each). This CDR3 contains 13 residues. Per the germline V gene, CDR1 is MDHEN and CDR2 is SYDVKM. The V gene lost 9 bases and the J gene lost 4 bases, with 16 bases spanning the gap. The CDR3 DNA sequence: TGTGCCAGTGCATCCCGGGGGCCGTACGAGCAGTACTTC. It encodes CASASRGPYEQYF. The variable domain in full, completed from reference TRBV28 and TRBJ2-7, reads DVKVTQSSRYLVKRTGEKVFLECVQDMDHENMFWYRQDPGLGLRLIYFSYDVKMKEKGDIPEGYSVSREKKERFSLILESASTNQTSMYLCASASRGPYEQYFGPGTRLTVT.

The CDR3 coding sequence is TGTGCCAGCAGCAAAGTGGGGGGGGCGTCCCACGAGCAGTACTTC. It yields the protein CASSKVGGASHEQYF. This sequence joins TRBV21-1 and TRBJ2-7; the DNA was not used to check the table's D call, TRBD2. TRBV21-1 is marked as a pseudogene. This CDR3 contains 15 residues.